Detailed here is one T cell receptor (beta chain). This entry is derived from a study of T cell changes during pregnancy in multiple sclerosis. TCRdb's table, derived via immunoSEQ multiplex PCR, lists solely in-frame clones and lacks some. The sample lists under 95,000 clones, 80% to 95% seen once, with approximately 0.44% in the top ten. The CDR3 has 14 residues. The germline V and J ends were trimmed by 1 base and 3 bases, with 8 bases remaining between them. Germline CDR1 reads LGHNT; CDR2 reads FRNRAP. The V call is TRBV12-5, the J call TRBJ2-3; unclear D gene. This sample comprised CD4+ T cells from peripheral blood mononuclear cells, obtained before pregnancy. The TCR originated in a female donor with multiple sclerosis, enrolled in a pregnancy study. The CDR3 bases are TGTGCTAGTGGTTTGGGGGTGAGGACAGATACGCAGTATTTT. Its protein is CASGLGVRTDTQYF.